The clone carrying this TCR beta chain occurred once. Per germline, CDR1 LGHNA and CDR2 YSLEER. This CDR3 comprises 16 residues. Trimming took 4 bases from V and 2 from J, leaving 15 bases between them. TCRdb's copy holds only in-frame clones and misses some; the assay was immunoSEQ multiplex PCR. The table lists 20,000 to 25,000 clones, 84% of them singletons. This record belongs to a study of OX40 agonist ivuxolimab in advanced cancers. Blood sampling was done at baseline, cycle 4 day 1, and cycle 7 day 1. The sequences come from CD4+ or CD8+ T cells sorted from blood, collected in a trial of the OX40 agonist ivuxolimab. The sequence was obtained from an adult with an advanced solid tumor such as melanoma, head and neck, liver or kidney cancer. This rearrangement joins TRBV4-3 to TRBJ1-3, with D unresolved. The CDR3 sequence is CASSPTPVSTGNTIYF. As DNA, the CDR3 is TGCGCCAGCAGCCCGACCCCCGTCTCAACTGGAAACACCATATATTTT.